This T cell receptor (beta chain) was recorded in a study of blood T cell repertoires in COVID-19. Study at large: The United States, Italy and Spain provided the acute and convalescent COVID-19 samples. PBMCs, B-cell-depleted T cells, or T cells provided the cDNA or gDNA that made up the material.

Data came from immunoSEQ multiplex PCR; TCRdb stores just in-frame clones and leaves some out. The table has around 250,000 clones, around 83% seen once; the top ten hold 3.6%. Trimming removed 6 bases at V and 3 bases at J, with 15 bases between. Germline CDR1 SNHLY, CDR2 FYNNEI. This CDR3 region has 15 residues. The chain uses TRBV2 and TRBJ1-5, with D unclear. This clonotype was sampled from a man aged 18 to 29 with active or convalescent COVID-19. The sequenced sample consisted of peripheral blood. CDR3 nucleotide sequence: TGTGCCAGCAGCGATAGCACCAGTATCAATCAGCCCCAGCATTTT. Amino acid sequence: CASSDSTSINQPQHF.